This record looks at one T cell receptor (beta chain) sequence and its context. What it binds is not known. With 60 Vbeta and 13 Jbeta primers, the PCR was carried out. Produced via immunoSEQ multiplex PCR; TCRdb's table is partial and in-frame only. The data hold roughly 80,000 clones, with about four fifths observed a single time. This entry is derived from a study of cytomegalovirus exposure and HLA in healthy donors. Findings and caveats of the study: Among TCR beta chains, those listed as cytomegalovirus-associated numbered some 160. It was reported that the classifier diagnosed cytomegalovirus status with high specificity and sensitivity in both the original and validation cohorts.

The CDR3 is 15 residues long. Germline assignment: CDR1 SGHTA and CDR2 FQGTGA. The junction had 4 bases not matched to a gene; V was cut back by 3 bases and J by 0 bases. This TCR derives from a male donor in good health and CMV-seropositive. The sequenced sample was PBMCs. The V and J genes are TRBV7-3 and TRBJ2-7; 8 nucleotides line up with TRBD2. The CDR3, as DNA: TGTGCCAGCAGCTTTTCTAGCGGGCTCTCCTACGAGCAGTACTTC. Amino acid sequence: CASSFSSGLSYEQYF.